The 23 T cell receptor beta chains reported below all come from one sample, sequenced in a study of T-cell reconstitution after alpha-beta-depleted transplantation in children (dated by TCRdb to 2015 to 2016). The library was obtained by PCR. Sequenced using an Illumina HiSeq 2500. Molecular barcoding was employed in the preparation of TCR libraries, with unique molecular identifiers being used to normalize TCRbeta repertoire quantification. TCRdb trimmed public reads at Q25 via fastp, called clones via MiXCR and kept in-frame beta chains. Each record represents a unique CDR3 protein, reported with the most common genes and DNA among its rows. For this sample the table gives some 440,000 distinct CDR3 sequences, of which around 15% were detected only once. Together, the top ten hold 25% to 35% of the sample. The treatment or condition label for this specimen denotes: allogeneic hematopoietic cell transplantation with graft depleted of TCRalphabeta T cells and CD19 B cells.

This material consisted of PBMCs, mostly from graft donor cells, taken 360 days after TCRalphabeta/CD19-depleted stem cell transplant. All receptors derive from a boy in the first two years of life who had a stem cell transplant for Wiskott-Aldrich syndrome, so the T cells may come from the graft donor.

About this clonotype: One end of the junction does not line up with germline, which may come from a read error. This chain connects TRBV20-1 to TRBJ1-4, with a tentative D call TRBD1 (5 bases). Germline loops: CDR1 DFQATT, CDR2 SNEGSKA (reference sequence). This CDR3 has 15 amino acids. CDR3 bases: TGCAGTGCTAGAGATCCCGCAGGGTCTAATGAAGAACTGTTTTTT. Protein product: CSARDPAGSNEELFF.

In its sample, this clonotype was seen a few times. The V and J genes are TRBV18 and TRBJ2-6, with a tentative D call TRBD1 (6 bases). Germline CDR1 reads KGHSH; CDR2 reads LQKENI. The ends were cut back, 4 bases at V and 0 bases at J, with 16 bases in the middle. The CDR3 is 18 amino acids. CDR3 DNA sequence: TGTGCCAGCTCACACAGGGCAGAGAGGCACTCTGGGGCCAACGTCCTGACTTTC. It specifies CASSHRAERHSGANVLTF.

This clonotype was seen a handful of times. The chain has TRBV12-3 or TRBV12-4 and TRBJ1-4; D is uncertain. CDR3 length: 12 residues. V was shortened by 3 bases and J by 10 bases, with 9 bases between the two germline ends. This chain's CDR3 is CASSLGKGKLFF. The CDR3 nucleotides are TGTGCCAGCAGTTTGGGCAAAGGAAAACTGTTTTTT.

The chain has TRBV5-1 and TRBJ2-7, with 9 bases identical to TRBD1. Per the germline V gene, CDR1 is SGHRS and CDR2 is YFSETQ. The CDR3 has 14 residues. J was trimmed by 5 bases and V by 2 bases; bases with no gene match: 5. DNA of the CDR3: TGCGCCAGCAGCTTAGGACAGGGGAACGACGAGCAGTACTTC. As protein: CASSLGQGNDEQYF.

V and J are TRBV6-1 and TRBJ2-7, with TRBD1 identical over 9 bases. In germline, CDR1 is MNHNS, CDR2 SASEGT. The CDR3 is 14 residues long. The V and J ends lost 7 bases and 3 bases, in that order; junction bases with no gene match: 7. The CDR3 loop reads CASKRTGVSYEQYF. The CDR3 DNA is TGTGCCAGCAAAAGGACAGGGGTAAGCTACGAGCAGTACTTC.

This chain joins TRBV5-1 and TRBJ2-7; the D gene could be TRBD1 or TRBD2 (5 bases each). The germline V and J ends were trimmed by 3 bases and 2 bases, with 21 bases remaining between them. The CDR3 sequence is 17 residues long. Germline CDR1 and CDR2: SGHRS and YFSETQ. For the CDR3, the DNA is TGCGCCAGCAGCTCGGGACCACTTAACAGCGAAGCCTACGAGCAGTACTTC. Translation: CASSSGPLNSEAYEQYF.

This clonotype was observed a few times. V usage is TRBV20-1 and J usage is TRBJ2-5; weak D call: TRBD1 (6 bases). The CDR3 has 13 residues. The germline V gene has CDR1 DFQATT and CDR2 SNEGSKA (reference sequence). V lost 3 bases, J lost 5 bases, and 13 bases lay in between. CDR3 in amino acids: CSARETGRETQYF. The CDR3 DNA is TGCAGTGCTAGGGAGACAGGAAGGGAGACCCAGTACTTC.

The genes are TRBV9 and TRBJ1-3; D is undetermined. Looked up from germline, CDR1 is SGDLS and CDR2 is YYNGEE. V dropped 0 bases and J dropped 5 bases, with 12 bases sitting between them. The length of the CDR3 is 15 residues. The DNA of the CDR3 is TGTGCCAGCAGCGTAGACTCGGTAGGGCGAAACACCATATATTTT. Translating it yields CASSVDSVGRNTIYF.

The genes are TRBV18 and TRBJ2-7; D remains unclear. From germline, CDR1 is KGHSH and CDR2 LQKENI. The CDR3 sequence is 17 residues long. Trimming took 0 bases from V and 0 from J, leaving 15 bases between them. For the CDR3, the DNA is TGTGCCAGCTCACCACCGGTCCAGGCGAGTAGCTCCTACGAGCAGTACTTC. This gives the protein CASSPPVQASSSYEQYF.

This clonotype was picked up a small number of times. The chain is built from TRBV6-5 and TRBJ2-1; D gene uncertain. Germline CDR1 MNHEY, CDR2 SVGAGI. V lost 0 bases and J lost 4, with 7 bases in between. This CDR3 is 14 amino acids long. The CDR3 region is CASSYSPAYNEQFF. CDR3 DNA sequence: TGTGCCAGCAGTTACTCCCCCGCATACAATGAGCAGTTCTTC.

This clonotype was counted between two and nine times. The chain carries TRBV29-1 and TRBJ2-1, with 12 bases identical to TRBD2. The J segment lost 6 bases and the V segment lost 6 bases, leaving 6 bases of the junction unmatched. Germline V gene sequence: CDR1 SQVTM, CDR2 ANQGSEA. The CDR3 is 14 residues long. The CDR3 spells CSVLTSGGINEQFF. CDR3 DNA sequence: TGCAGCGTCTTGACTAGCGGGGGAATCAATGAGCAGTTCTTC.

CDR3 coding DNA: TGTGCCAGCAGTTTGGACAGGATGGGCAATGAGCAGTTCTTC. Encoded protein: CASSLDRMGNEQFF. The chain is built from TRBV27 and TRBJ2-1; 7 bases map to TRBD1. CDR3 length: 14 amino acids. Germline V gene sequence: CDR1 MNHEY, CDR2 SMNVEV (reference sequence). V was pared by 3 bases and J by 6 bases, with 5 bases of the junction left unmatched.

V usage is TRBV5-6 and J usage is TRBJ2-7, with 7 positions matching TRBD1. J lost 2 bases, V lost 5 bases, and 10 bases had no gene match. CDR1 is SGHDT, CDR2 YYEEEE, per germline. The CDR3 totals 15 residues. CDR3 DNA sequence: TGTGCCAGCAGATCCAACAGGGGACCGCCCTACGAGCAGTACTTC. Residues: CASRSNRGPPYEQYF.

The rearrangement uses TRBV28 and TRBJ2-1; D may match TRBD1 or TRBD2 (6 bases each). The CDR3 is 13 amino acids. Trimming pared 6 bases from V and 10 bases from J, leaving 16 bases between. The V gene's germline CDR1 is MDHEN and CDR2 SYDVKM. The CDR3 DNA is TGTGCCAGCAGCCCGACCGGGGGCAGGGAGCAGTTCTTC. Translating it yields CASSPTGGREQFF.

This clonotype was observed a handful of times. The V and J genes are TRBV12-3 or TRBV12-4 and TRBJ2-1, with 9 positions matching TRBD2. The CDR3 runs to 16 residues. Trimming took 2 bases from V and 5 from J; bases not matched to a gene: 7. The CDR3 DNA reads as TGTGCCAGCAGTTTACAGACTAGCGGACCGAACAATGAGCAGTTCTTC. It codes for CASSLQTSGPNNEQFF.

This chain joins TRBV24-1 and TRBJ2-1, with TRBD1 matching over 9 bases. Germline loops: CDR1 KGHDR, CDR2 SFDVKD. There are 15 residues in the CDR3. Losses at the gene ends were 6 bases for V and 6 bases for J; bases not matched to a gene: 8. The CDR3 DNA reads as TGTGCCACCAGTAGGGCGGGACAGGGAACCAATGAGCAGTTCTTC. This translates into CATSRAGQGTNEQFF.

The chain links TRBV7-9 to TRBJ2-5; 10 nucleotides match TRBD2. Germline lookup yields CDR1 SEHNR and CDR2 FQNEAQ (reference sequence). This CDR3 has 16 amino acids. V shed 4 bases, J shed 3 bases, and the junction held 8 bases outside the gene matches. CDR3 DNA: TGTGCCAGCAGCTCCCCGGGACTAGCGTCTAAAGAGACCCAGTACTTC. Protein sequence: CASSSPGLASKETQYF.

This clonotype has only a few counts. CDR3 sequence: CASSLGQRTGRTYEQYF. CDR3 coding DNA: TGTGCCAGCAGCTTAGGTCAGAGGACAGGGAGGACCTACGAGCAGTACTTC. J is TRBJ2-7 and V is TRBV7-9; 8 nucleotides line up with TRBD1. The V gene's germline CDR1 is SEHNR and CDR2 FQNEAQ (reference sequence). The CDR3 sequence is 17 residues long. The trim removed 1 base at V and 2 bases at J, leaving 10 bases unmatched.

The chain links TRBV12-5 to TRBJ2-1; D possibly corresponds to TRBD2 (5 bases). Deletions cut 1 base from V and 0 bases from J, with 7 bases between. Germline values: CDR1 LGHNT, CDR2 FRNRAP. The CDR3 totals 15 residues. CDR3 DNA sequence: TGTGCTAGTGGTTTGGCCGGACTCTCCTACAATGAGCAGTTCTTC. Amino acid sequence: CASGLAGLSYNEQFF. The full variable domain, its missing parts supplied by reference TRBV12-5 and TRBJ2-1, is DARVTQTPRHKVTEMGQEVTMRCQPILGHNTVFWYRQTMMQGLELLAYFRNRAPLDDSGMPKDRFSAEMPDATLATLKIQPSEPRDSAVYFCASGLAGLSYNEQFFGPGTRLTVL.

This clonotype was detected only a few times. This chain links TRBV5-1 with TRBJ1-1, with D possibly matching TRBD1 (5 bases). The CDR3 totals 15 residues. Germline loops: CDR1 SGHRS, CDR2 YFSETQ. The V gene lost 5 bases and the J gene lost 3 bases, with 17 bases spanning the gap. The CDR3 here is CASRRRGSLDTEAFF. For the CDR3, the DNA is TGCGCCAGCAGAAGGAGGGGTTCCCTGGACACTGAAGCTTTCTTT.

The chain is built from TRBV20-1 and TRBJ2-5; 7 bases fit TRBD2. This CDR3 region has 10 residues. The J segment lost 10 bases and the V segment lost 3 bases, leaving 2 bases of the junction unmatched. Germline loops: CDR1 DFQATT, CDR2 SNEGSKA (reference sequence). CDR3 region: CSARRGIQYF. CDR3 DNA: TGCAGTGCTAGGCGGGGGATCCAGTACTTC.

V usage is TRBV24-1 and J usage is TRBJ2-7; D gene uncertain. The germline CDR1 and CDR2 sequences are KGHDR and SFDVKD. The V end was cut by 3 bases, the J end by 5 bases, with 10 bases between. The CDR3 runs to 13 residues. The CDR3 DNA follows: TGTGCCACCAGTGATCCCCGCTGGGACGAGCAGTACTTC. It translates to CATSDPRWDEQYF.

This clonotype turned up a few times. V and J are TRBV10-3 and TRBJ2-7, with D possibly TRBD2 on 7 matching bases. This CDR3 contains 16 residues. The V end lost 3 bases, the J end lost 5 bases, and 20 bases lay between the germline ends. Per the germline V gene, CDR1 is ENHRY and CDR2 is SYGVKD. The CDR3 loop reads CAISDKLSGGENEQYF. CDR3 nucleotides: TGTGCCATCAGTGACAAATTGTCGGGGGGCGAGAACGAGCAGTACTTC.